The 3 T cell receptor beta chains reported below all come from one sample, sequenced in a study of blood T cells in healthy people across ages. Alongside a J-beta primer mix, a sample-barcoded 5' primer served in a second PCR lasting about 7 to 12 cycles. TCRdb reprocessed the 5' RACE reads via MiXCR and lists one record per CDR3 protein. The data hold under 850,000 distinct CDR3 sequences, with roughly 40% observed a single time. The specimen was blood. These receptor sequences come from a man younger than 35 in good health.

The chain uses TRBV6-2 or TRBV6-3 and TRBJ2-1; the D is unclear. CDR1 is MNHEY, CDR2 SVGEGT, per germline. V lost 6 bases to trimming and J lost 11 bases, with 2 bases between them. The CDR3 runs to 8 residues. The CDR3 loop is CASSQQFF. For the CDR3, the DNA is TGTGCCAGCAGCCAGCAGTTCTTC.

This clonotype turned up a few times. V usage is TRBV6-6 and J usage is TRBJ1-1; 7 bases fit TRBD1. V shed 2 bases, J shed 0 bases, and the junction held 6 bases outside the gene matches. CDR1 MNHNY and CDR2 SVGAGI come from the germline V gene (reference sequence). The CDR3 loop spans 16 amino acids. The CDR3 sequence is CASSYRTGSMNTEAFF. Here the CDR3 DNA reads TGTGCCAGCAGTTACCGGACAGGCTCCATGAACACTGAAGCTTTCTTT.

The chain employs TRBV20-1 and TRBJ2-1; 9 nucleotides agree with TRBD2. Germline assignment: CDR1 DFQATT and CDR2 SNEGSKA (reference sequence). This CDR3 has 15 amino acids. The V and J ends lost 0 bases and 9 bases, in that order; junction bases with no gene match: 9. The DNA of the CDR3 is TGCAGTGCTAGAGAGGGTAGCGGGAGTTCCAGTGAGCAGTTCTTC. It codes for CSAREGSGSSSEQFF.